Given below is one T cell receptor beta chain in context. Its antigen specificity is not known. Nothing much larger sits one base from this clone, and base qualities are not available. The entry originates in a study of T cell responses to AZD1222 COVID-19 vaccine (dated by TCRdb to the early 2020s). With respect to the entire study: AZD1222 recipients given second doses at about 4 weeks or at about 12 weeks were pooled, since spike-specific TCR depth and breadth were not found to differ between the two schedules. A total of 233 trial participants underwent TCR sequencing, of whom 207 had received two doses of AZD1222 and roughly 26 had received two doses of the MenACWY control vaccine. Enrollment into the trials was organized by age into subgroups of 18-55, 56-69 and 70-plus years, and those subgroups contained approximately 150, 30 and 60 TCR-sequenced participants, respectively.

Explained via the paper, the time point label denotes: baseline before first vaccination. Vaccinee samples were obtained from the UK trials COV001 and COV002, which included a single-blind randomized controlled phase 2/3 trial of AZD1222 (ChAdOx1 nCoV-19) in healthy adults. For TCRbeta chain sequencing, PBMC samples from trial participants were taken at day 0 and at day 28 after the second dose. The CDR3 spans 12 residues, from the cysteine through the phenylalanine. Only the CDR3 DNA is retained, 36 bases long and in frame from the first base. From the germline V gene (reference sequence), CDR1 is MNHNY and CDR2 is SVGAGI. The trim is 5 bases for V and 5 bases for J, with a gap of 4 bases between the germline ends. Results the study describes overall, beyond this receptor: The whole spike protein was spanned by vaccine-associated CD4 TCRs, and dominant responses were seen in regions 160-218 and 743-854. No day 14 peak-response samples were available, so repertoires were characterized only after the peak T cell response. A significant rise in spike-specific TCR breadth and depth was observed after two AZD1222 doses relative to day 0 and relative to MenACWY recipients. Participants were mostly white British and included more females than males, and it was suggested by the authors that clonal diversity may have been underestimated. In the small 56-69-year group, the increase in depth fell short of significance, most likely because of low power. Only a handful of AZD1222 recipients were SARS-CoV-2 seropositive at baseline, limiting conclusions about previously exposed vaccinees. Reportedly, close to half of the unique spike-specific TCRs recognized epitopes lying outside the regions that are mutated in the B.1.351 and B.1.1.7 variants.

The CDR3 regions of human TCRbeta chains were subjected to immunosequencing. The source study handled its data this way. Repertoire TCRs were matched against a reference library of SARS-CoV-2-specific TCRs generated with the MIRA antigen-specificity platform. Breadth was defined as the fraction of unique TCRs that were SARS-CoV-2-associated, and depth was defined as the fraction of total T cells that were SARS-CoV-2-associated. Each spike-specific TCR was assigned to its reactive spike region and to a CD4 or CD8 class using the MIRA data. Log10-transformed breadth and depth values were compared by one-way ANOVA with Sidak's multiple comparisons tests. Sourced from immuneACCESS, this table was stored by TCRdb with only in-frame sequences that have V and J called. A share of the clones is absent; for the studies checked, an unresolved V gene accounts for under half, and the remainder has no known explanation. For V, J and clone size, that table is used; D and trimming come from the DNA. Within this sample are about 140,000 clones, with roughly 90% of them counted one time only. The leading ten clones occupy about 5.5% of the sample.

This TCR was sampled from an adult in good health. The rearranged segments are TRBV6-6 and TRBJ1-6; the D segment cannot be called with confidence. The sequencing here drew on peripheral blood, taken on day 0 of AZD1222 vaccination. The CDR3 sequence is CASSDHNSPLHF. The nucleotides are TGTGCCAGCAGTGACCATAATTCACCCCTCCACTTT.